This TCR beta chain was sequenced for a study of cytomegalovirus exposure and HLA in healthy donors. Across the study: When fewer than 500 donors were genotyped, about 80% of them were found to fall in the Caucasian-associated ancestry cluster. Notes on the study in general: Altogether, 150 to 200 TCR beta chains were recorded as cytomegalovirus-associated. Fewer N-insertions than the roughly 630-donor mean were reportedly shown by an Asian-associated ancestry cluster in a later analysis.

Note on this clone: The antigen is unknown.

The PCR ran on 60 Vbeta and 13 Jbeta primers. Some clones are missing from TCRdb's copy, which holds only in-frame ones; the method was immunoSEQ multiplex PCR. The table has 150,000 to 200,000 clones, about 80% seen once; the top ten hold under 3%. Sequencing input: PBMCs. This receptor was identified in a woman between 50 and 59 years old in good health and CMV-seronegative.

The CDR3 loop is CASSPGQGVETQYF. CDR3 nucleotide sequence: TGTGCCAGCAGCCCGGGACAGGGGGTAGAGACCCAGTACTTC. The rearrangement links TRBV7-9 to TRBJ2-5, with 11 bases that match TRBD1. The CDR3 contains 14 residues. V was clipped by 5 bases and J by 4 bases; unmatched bases: 3. Looked up from germline, CDR1 is SEHNR and CDR2 is FQNEAQ (reference sequence).